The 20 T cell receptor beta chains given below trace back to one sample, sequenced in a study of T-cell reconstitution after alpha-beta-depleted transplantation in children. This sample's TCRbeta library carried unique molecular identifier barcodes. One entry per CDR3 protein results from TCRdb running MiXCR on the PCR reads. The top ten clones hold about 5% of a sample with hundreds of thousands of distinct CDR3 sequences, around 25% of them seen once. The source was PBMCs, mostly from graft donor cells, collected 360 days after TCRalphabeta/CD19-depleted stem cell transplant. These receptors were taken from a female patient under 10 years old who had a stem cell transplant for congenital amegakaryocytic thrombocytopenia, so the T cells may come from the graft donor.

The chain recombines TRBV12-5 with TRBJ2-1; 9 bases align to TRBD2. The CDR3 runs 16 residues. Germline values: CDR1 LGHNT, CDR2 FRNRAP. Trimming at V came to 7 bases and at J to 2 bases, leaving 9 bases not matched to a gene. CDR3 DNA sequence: TGTGCTAGTGTGAGTAGGCGGGAGGGCCCCTACAATGAGCAGTTCTTC. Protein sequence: CASVSRREGPYNEQFF.

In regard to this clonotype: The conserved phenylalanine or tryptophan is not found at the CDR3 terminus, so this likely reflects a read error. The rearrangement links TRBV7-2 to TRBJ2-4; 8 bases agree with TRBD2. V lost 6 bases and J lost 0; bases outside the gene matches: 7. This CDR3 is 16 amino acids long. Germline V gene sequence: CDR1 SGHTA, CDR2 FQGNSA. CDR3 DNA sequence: TGTGCCAGCAGTTATAGCGGGAACTTAGCCAAAAACATTCAGTACCTC. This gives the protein CASSYSGNLAKNIQYL.

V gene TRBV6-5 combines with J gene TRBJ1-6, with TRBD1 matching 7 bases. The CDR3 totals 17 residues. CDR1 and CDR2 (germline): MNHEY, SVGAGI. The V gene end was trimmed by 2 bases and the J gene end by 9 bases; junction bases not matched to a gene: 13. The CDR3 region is CASSYDGGGATGSPLHF. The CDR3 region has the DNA TGTGCCAGCAGTTACGATGGAGGGGGCGCGACGGGTTCACCCCTCCACTTT.

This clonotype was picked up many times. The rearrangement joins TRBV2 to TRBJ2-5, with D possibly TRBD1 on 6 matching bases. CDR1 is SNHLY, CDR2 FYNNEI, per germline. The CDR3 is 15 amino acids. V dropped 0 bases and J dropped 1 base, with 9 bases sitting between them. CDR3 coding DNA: TGTGCCAGCAGTGAAGCGAGGACAGTCCAAGAGACCCAGTACTTC. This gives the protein CASSEARTVQETQYF.

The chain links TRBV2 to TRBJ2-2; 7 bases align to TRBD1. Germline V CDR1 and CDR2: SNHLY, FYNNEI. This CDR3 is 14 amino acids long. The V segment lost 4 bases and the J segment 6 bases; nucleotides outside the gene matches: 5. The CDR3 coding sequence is TGTGCCAGCAGTGCCGACAGGGTCGCCGGGGAGCTGTTTTTT. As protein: CASSADRVAGELFF.

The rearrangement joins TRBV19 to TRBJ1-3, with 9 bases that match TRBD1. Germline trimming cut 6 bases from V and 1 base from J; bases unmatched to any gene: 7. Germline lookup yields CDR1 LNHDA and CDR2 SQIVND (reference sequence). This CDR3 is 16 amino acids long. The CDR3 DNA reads TGTGCCAGTAGGATAACCGGGACAGGGTCTGGAAACACCATATATTTT. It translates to CASRITGTGSGNTIYF. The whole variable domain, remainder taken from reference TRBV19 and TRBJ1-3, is DGGITQSPKYLFRKEGQNVTLSCEQNLNHDAMYWYRQDPGQGLRLIYYSQIVNDFQKGDIAEGYSVSREKKESFPLTVTSAQKNPTAFYLCASRITGTGSGNTIYFGEGSWLTVV.

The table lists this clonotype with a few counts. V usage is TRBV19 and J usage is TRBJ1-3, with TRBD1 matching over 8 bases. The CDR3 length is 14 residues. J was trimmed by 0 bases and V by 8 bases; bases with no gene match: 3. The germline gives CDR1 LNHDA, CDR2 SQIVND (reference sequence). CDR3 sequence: CASGTGGSGNTIYF. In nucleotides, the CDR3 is TGTGCCAGTGGGACAGGAGGCTCTGGAAACACCATATATTTT.

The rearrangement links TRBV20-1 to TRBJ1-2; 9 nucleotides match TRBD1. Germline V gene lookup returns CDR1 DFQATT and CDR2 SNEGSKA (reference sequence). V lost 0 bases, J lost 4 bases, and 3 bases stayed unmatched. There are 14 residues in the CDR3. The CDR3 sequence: CSARDRDRAYGYTF. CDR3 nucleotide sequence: TGCAGTGCTAGAGATCGGGACAGGGCCTATGGCTACACCTTC.

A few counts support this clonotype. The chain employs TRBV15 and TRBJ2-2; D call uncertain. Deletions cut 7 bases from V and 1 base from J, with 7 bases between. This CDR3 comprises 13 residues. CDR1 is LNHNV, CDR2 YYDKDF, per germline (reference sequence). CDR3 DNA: TGTGCCACCATGTTGAGGAACACCGGGGAGCTGTTTTTT. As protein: CATMLRNTGELFF.

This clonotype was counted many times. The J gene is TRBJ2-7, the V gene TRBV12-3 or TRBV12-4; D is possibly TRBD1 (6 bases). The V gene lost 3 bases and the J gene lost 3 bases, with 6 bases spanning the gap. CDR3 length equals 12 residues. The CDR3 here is CASSFRGYEQYF. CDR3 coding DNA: TGTGCCAGCAGTTTCAGGGGCTACGAGCAGTACTTC.

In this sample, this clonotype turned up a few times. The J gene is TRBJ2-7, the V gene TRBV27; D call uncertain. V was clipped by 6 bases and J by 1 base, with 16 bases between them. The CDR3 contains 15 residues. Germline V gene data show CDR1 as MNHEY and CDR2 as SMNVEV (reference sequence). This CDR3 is CASSKRAISSYEQYF. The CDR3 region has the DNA TGTGCCAGCAGCAAAAGAGCTATTTCTTCCTACGAGCAGTACTTC.

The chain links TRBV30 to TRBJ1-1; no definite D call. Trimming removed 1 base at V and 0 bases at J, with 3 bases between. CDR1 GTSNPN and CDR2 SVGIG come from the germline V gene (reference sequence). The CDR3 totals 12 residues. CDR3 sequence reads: CAWSDMNTEAFF. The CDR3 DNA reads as TGTGCCTGGAGTGATATGAACACTGAAGCTTTCTTT.

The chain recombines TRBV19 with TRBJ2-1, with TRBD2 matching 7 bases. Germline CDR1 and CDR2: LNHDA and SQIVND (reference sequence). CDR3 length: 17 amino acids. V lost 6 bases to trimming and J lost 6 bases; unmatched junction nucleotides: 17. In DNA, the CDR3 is TGTGCCAGTAGGATTTCCCGAGGGAGCGGGGCCCCCAATGAGCAGTTCTTC. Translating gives CASRISRGSGAPNEQFF.

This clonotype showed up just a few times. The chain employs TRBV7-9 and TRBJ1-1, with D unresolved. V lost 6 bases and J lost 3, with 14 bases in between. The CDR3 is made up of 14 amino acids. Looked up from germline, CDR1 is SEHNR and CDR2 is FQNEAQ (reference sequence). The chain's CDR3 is CASSPMYGYTEAFF. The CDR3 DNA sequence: TGTGCCAGCAGTCCAATGTACGGCTACACTGAAGCTTTCTTT.

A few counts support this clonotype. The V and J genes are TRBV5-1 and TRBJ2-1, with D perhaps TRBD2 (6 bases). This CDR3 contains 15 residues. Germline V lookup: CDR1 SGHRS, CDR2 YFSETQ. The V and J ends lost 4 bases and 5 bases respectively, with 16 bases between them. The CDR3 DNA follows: TGCGCCAGCAGCATTCGGGGAGGCGGGAACAATGAGCAGTTCTTC. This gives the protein CASSIRGGGNNEQFF. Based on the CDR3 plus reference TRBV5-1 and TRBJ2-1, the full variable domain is KAGVTQTPRYLIKTRGQQVTLSCSPISGHRSVSWYQQTPGQGLQFLFEYFSETQRNKGNFPGRFSGRQFSNSRSEMNVSTLELGDSALYLCASSIRGGGNNEQFFGPGTRLTVL.

The CDR3: CASSVGTSGSGELFF. The CDR3 bases are TGTGCCAGCAGCGTAGGTACTAGCGGGAGCGGGGAGCTGTTTTTT. This rearrangement joins TRBV9 to TRBJ2-2, with TRBD2 identical over 11 bases. Germline CDR1 SGDLS, CDR2 YYNGEE. V was pared by 0 bases and J by 7 bases, with 2 bases of the junction left unmatched. This CDR3 is built from 15 residues.

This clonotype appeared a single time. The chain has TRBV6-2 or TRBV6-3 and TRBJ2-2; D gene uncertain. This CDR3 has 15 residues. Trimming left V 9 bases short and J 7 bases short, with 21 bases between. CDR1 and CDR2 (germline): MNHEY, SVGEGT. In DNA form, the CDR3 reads TGTGCCAGTTCCCTGCCCCAGCACGGAGTCGGGGAGCTGTTTTTT. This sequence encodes CASSLPQHGVGELFF.

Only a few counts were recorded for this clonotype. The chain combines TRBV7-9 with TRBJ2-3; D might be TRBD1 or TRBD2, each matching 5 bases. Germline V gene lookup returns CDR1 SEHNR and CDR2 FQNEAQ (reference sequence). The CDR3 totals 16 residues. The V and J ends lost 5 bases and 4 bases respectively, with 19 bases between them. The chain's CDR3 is CASSTPEGLNADTQYF. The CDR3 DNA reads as TGTGCCAGCAGCACCCCCGAGGGGCTAAATGCAGATACGCAGTATTTT.

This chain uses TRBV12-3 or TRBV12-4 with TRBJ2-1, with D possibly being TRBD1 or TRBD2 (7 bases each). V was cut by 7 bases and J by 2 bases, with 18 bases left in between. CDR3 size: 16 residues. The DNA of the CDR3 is TGTGCCAGCACTCCTACAGGGAGGGGGCCCTACAATGAGCAGTTCTTC. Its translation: CASTPTGRGPYNEQFF.

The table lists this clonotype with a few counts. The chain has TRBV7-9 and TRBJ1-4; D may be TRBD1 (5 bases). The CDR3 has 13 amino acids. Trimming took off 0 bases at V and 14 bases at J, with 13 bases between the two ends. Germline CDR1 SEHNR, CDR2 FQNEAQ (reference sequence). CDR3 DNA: TGTGCCAGCAGCTTAGCTGCCGCCGGGGGTCTGTTTTTT. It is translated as CASSLAAAGGLFF.